This TCR beta chain was sequenced in a study of OX40 agonist ivuxolimab in advanced cancers. The overall study: Patients treated during dose escalation were battling hepatocellular carcinoma, melanoma, renal cell or head and neck cancer. Study-wide points: The investigators did not determine what antigen specificity the expanded peripheral T cells had. In a subset of nonresponders, normalized T-cell clonal expansion was also low.

CDR3 length: 14 residues. CDR1 and CDR2 from the germline V gene are WNHNN and SYGVQD (reference sequence). V lost 9 bases to trimming and J lost 4 bases; unmatched junction nucleotides: 4. This clone showed up just once. Its antigen is as yet unknown. Clones were sequenced by immunoSEQ multiplex PCR, and TCRdb holds only the in-frame ones, with some missing. The sample records roughly 80,000 clones, 85% to 95% being singletons. The rearrangement joins TRBV10-1 to TRBJ2-5; 14 bases align to TRBD2. This sequence originates from an adult with an advanced solid tumor such as melanoma, head and neck, liver or kidney cancer. The source material was CD4+ or CD8+ T cells sorted from blood, sampled in a trial of the OX40 agonist ivuxolimab. The CDR3 loop is CASGTSGSRETQYF. In DNA, the CDR3 is TGCGCCAGTGGGACTAGCGGGAGTCGAGAGACCCAGTACTTC.